In its sample, the clone carrying this T cell receptor beta chain was seen a few times. Its target is unknown. The sample comes from a study of T cell responses to AZD1222 COVID-19 vaccine. Data came from immunoSEQ multiplex PCR; TCRdb stores just in-frame clones and leaves some out. This sample has fewer than 100,000 clones, with roughly nine tenths found just once. Germline V CDR1 and CDR2: LNHDA, SQIVND (reference sequence). Losses at the gene ends were 5 bases for V and 12 bases for J; bases not matched to a gene: 9. The length of the CDR3 is 14 residues. Findings and caveats of the study: At baseline, just a handful of AZD1222 recipients tested seropositive.

The input for sequencing was peripheral blood, taken 28 days after the second AZD1222 dose. The sequence was collected from an adult who received the AZD1222 COVID-19 vaccine. This chain connects TRBV19 to TRBJ1-4; 10 bases match TRBD1. The CDR3 nucleotides are TGTGCCAGTAGTCCAAGGACAGGGGGAGGTGAACTGTTTTTT. It yields the protein CASSPRTGGGELFF.